These T cell receptor beta chains were read from a single sample in a study of T cell responses to AZD1222 COVID-19 vaccine. This table comes from immunoSEQ multiplex PCR, and its TCRdb copy is limited to in-frame clones, with some not included. Its listing shows more than 110,000 clones. Sequences were obtained from peripheral blood. The receptors stem from an adult in good health. The CDR3 runs from the conserved cysteine through the conserved F or W. The D gene is left open where the match is weak.

>TRBV5-4|TRBJ2-5|NA
TGTGCCAGCAGCTTGAAGGGATACCAAGAGACCCAGTACTTC
CASSLKGYQETQYF
>TRBV6-5|TRBJ1-2|NA
TGTGCCAGCAGAGCCCCGGGGCAGGGTCTAACCTTC
CASRAPGQGLTF
>TRBV7-2|TRBJ1-2|NA
TGTGCCAGCAGCTTAGTGTCAGGTGATGGCTACACCTTC
CASSLVSGDGYTF
>TRBV4-3|TRBJ1-1|NA
TGCGCCAGCGGAATTACAGAGAACACTGAAGCTTTCTTT
CASGITENTEAFF
>TRBV6-5|TRBJ1-5|TRBD1
TGTGCCAGCAGGCCCGACAGGGGCGCTCAGCCCCAGCATTTT
CASRPDRGAQPQHF
>TRBV11-3|TRBJ1-3|NA
TGTGCCAGCAGCTTACTGGGACGGCGACTCGACTCTGGAAACACCATATATTTT
CASSLLGRRLDSGNTIYF
>TRBV19|TRBJ1-5|NA
TGTGCCAGTATGTCCCTCGGGGGCAATCAGCCCCAGCATTTT
CASMSLGGNQPQHF
>TRBV6-6|TRBJ2-3|NA
TGTGCCAGCAGTTACTCGGAGGCTGCCGGTAGAGGGGAGTATTTT
CASSYSEAAGRGEYF
>TRBV9|TRBJ2-7|NA
TGTGCCAGCAGCGTAGAAGGGTTTGGAGCCGAGCAGTACTTC
CASSVEGFGAEQYF
>TRBV5-6|TRBJ2-6|TRBD1
TGTGCCAGCAGCTTGGGTCCAGGGGGCTCTGGGGCCAACGTCCTGACTTTC
CASSLGPGGSGANVLTF
>TRBV11-3|TRBJ2-1|NA
TGTGCCAGCAGCCCAGGGGGGGCTCGTGGGAATGAGCAGTTCTTC
CASSPGGARGNEQFF
>TRBV11-1|TRBJ2-1|NA
TGTGCCAGCAGCTTAGCGGACGGCCGCAATGAGCAGTTCTTC
CASSLADGRNEQFF
>TRBV7-8|TRBJ2-5|TRBD1
TGTGCCAGCAGCTGGCGAGACAGGGAACTCCAAGAGACCCAGTACTTC
CASSWRDRELQETQYF
>TRBV29-1|TRBJ1-1|TRBD1
TGCAGCGTTGATCCGGTTTCCGCGGCCTCGACAGGGGGAAAGACTGAAGCTTTCTTT
CSVDPVSAASTGGKTEAFF
>TRBV2|TRBJ1-1|NA
TGTGCCAGCAGTGAGGGCGGGACGGTGAACACTGAAGCTTTCTTT
CASSEGGTVNTEAFF
>TRBV5-1|TRBJ2-2|TRBD2
TGCGCCAGCAGCTGGTTGCCGGGACTAGCGGCGAACACCGGGGAGCTGTTTTTT
CASSWLPGLAANTGELFF
>TRBV28|TRBJ1-5|NA
TGTGCCAGCAGTTCCGGCGGCAGGGGTGGAAATCAGCCCCAGCATTTT
CASSSGGRGGNQPQHF
>TRBV6-2/TRBV6-3|TRBJ1-4|NA
TGTGCCAGCAGCCTGCAGGTTTCGAATGAAAAACTGTTTTTT
CASSLQVSNEKLFF
>TRBV11-2|TRBJ1-2|NA
TGTGCCAGCTCGCTAGCGGGACTTAACTATGGCTACACCTTC
CASSLAGLNYGYTF
>TRBV27|TRBJ1-5|NA
TGTGCCAGCAGTTTTGGAAGGACCGCAAATCAGCCCCAGCATTTT
CASSFGRTANQPQHF
>TRBV9|TRBJ1-1|TRBD1
TGTGCCAGCGGACAGGGGGCCACAACTTTCTTT
CASGQGATTFF
>TRBV10-3|TRBJ2-7|TRBD1
TGTGCCATCAGTGAGTGGGGACAGGTTAGCGAGCAGTACTTC
CAISEWGQVSEQYF
>TRBV2|TRBJ2-7|NA
TGTGCCAGCAGTGGACCCCCAGGGGGGACCTGGGGGGACAACGTACCCTACGAGCAGTACTTC
CASSGPPGGTWGDNVPYEQYF
>TRBV6-5|TRBJ1-1|NA
TGTGCCAGCAGTTACTCGGGCAGCACTGAAGCTTTCTTT
CASSYSGSTEAFF
>TRBV5-5|TRBJ1-6|TRBD1
TGTGCCAGCAGACATTCAGGGGGAGTAGGGTCACCCCTCCACTTT
CASRHSGGVGSPLHF
>TRBV11-2|TRBJ2-1|TRBD1
TGTGCCAGCAGCACGGACAGGGGGAATGAGCAGTTCTTC
CASSTDRGNEQFF
>TRBV11-3|TRBJ2-2|TRBD2
TGTGCCAGCAGCCAGCGGGGGCACACGAACACCGGGGAGCTGTTTTTT
CASSQRGHTNTGELFF
>TRBV6-6|TRBJ1-1|NA
TGTGCCAGCAGTGAGGGAGAGACTGAAGCTTTCTTT
CASSEGETEAFF
>TRBV12-1|TRBJ1-2|NA
TGTGCCAGCAGCCTTCCCGGGACAGGGTTAGGTGGCTACACCTTC
CASSLPGTGLGGYTF
>TRBV3-1/TRBV3-2|TRBJ2-3|NA
TGTGCCAGCAGCCAAGAATGGTGGGAAGATACGCAGTATTTT
CASSQEWWEDTQYF
>TRBV5-1|TRBJ1-4|NA
TGCGCCAGCAGCTTAAGAGGGGGACGTGATGAAAAACTGTTTTTT
CASSLRGGRDEKLFF
>TRBV6-4|TRBJ1-1|NA
TGTGCCAGCAGTGGGGGTGACGGACGGAACACTGAAGCTTTCTTT
CASSGGDGRNTEAFF
>TRBV4-3|TRBJ1-4|TRBD1
TGCGCCAGCAGCCAGCATCTTACCGGGACAGGGGATGAAAAACTGTTTTTT
CASSQHLTGTGDEKLFF
>TRBV6-2/TRBV6-3|TRBJ1-1|NA
TGTGCCAGCAGTCCCCAACCCAGACAGGTAGCCACTGAAGCTTTCTTT
CASSPQPRQVATEAFF
>TRBV2|TRBJ2-2|TRBD2
TGTGCCAGCAGTGAAGGGACTAGCGGCCCCGGGGAGCTGTTTTTT
CASSEGTSGPGELFF
>TRBV7-2|TRBJ2-1|TRBD1
TGTGCCAGCAGCCCCCCCTACAGGGGGCGGACGTCCGATGAGCAGTTCTTC
CASSPPYRGRTSDEQFF
>TRBV6-2/TRBV6-3|TRBJ1-5|NA
TGTGCCAGCAGTTACGGGGGGGCGAGCAATCAGCCCCAGCATTTT
CASSYGGASNQPQHF